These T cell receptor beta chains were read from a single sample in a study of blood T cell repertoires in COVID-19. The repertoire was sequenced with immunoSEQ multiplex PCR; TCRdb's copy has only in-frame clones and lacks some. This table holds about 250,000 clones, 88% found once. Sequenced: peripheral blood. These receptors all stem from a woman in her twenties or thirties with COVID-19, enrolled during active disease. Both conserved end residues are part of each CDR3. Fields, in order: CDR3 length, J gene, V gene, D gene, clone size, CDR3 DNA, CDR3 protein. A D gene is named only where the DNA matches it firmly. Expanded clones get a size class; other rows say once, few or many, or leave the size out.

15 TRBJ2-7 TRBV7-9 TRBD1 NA TGTGCCAGCAGCCGCTCCCGACAGGGATCCTACGAGCAGTACTTC CASSRSRQGSYEQYF
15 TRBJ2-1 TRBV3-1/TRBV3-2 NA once TGTGCCAGCAGCCAAGATTCTAGAGACTACAATGAGCAGTTCTTC CASSQDSRDYNEQFF
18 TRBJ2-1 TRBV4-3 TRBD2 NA TGCGCCAGCAGCCAAGTGGCTAGCGGGAGGGCCGGCAACAATGAGCAGTTCTTC CASSQVASGRAGNNEQFF
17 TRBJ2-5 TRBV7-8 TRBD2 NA TGTGCCAGCAGCTTAGGTCCAGCGGGAGTTAGCCAAGAGACCCAGTACTTC CASSLGPAGVSQETQYF
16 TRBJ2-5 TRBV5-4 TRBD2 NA TGTGCCAGCAGCTTGGGGACTAGCGGAGTCCAAGAGACCCAGTACTTC CASSLGTSGVQETQYF
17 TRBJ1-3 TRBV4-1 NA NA TGCGCCAGCAGCCTACAACCTGGACTATCCTCTGGAAACACCATATATTTT CASSLQPGLSSGNTIYF
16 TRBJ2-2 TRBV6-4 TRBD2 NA TGTGCCAGCAGTACTAGCGGGGGATGGAACACCGGGGAGCTGTTTTTT CASSTSGGWNTGELFF
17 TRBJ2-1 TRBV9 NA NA TGTGCCAGCAGCGTAATGGAGGGGTCGATAAGATACAATGAGCAGTTCTTC CASSVMEGSIRYNEQFF
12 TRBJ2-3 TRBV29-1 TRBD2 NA TGCAGCGTTGATCTAGCGGGGGATACGCAGTATTTT CSVDLAGDTQYF
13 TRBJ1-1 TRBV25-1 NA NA TGTGCCAGCAGTCGGGGTTTTGACACTGAAGCTTTCTTT CASSRGFDTEAFF
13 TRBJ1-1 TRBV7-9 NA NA TGTGCCACCCCCGGGAAGGACAACACTGAAGCTTTCTTT CATPGKDNTEAFF
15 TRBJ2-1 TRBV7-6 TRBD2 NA TGTGCCAGCAGCTTTCGCGGGAGGTCCTACAATGAGCAGTTCTTC CASSFRGRSYNEQFF
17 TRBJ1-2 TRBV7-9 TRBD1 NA TGTGCCAGCAGCGGACTTAACCGGGACAGATCTCTCTATGGCTACACCTTC CASSGLNRDRSLYGYTF
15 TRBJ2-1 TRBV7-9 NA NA TGTGCCAGCACCAATAAGGGGGGGGCCTACAATGAGCAGTTCTTC CASTNKGGAYNEQFF
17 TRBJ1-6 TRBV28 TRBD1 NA TGTGCCAGCAGTTCCGGACAGGGGACTTCCTATAATTCACCCCTCCACTTT CASSSGQGTSYNSPLHF
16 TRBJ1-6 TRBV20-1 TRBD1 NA TGCAGTGCAAGTCCATACAGGGGACCCTATAATTCACCCCTCCACTTT CSASPYRGPYNSPLHF
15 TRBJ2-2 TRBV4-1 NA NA TGCGCCAGCAGCCAGCCGGGACTCGGCACCGGGGAGCTGTTTTTT CASSQPGLGTGELFF
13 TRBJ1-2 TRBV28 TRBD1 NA TGTGCCAGCAGTTCCGCCAGGGGGTATGGCTACACCTTC CASSSARGYGYTF
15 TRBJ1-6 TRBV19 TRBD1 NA TGTGCCAGTAGTAGGGGACAGCCCGGGCCTTCACCCCTCCACTTT CASSRGQPGPSPLHF
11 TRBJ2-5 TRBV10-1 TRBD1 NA TGCGCCAGTACAGGGGTTGAGACCCAGTACTTC CASTGVETQYF
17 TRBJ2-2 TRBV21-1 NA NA TGTGCCAGCAGCAAACGAGGCCCCGGCAGGAACACCGGGGAGCTGTTTTTT CASSKRGPGRNTGELFF
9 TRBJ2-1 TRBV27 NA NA TGTGCCAGTGGCTATGAGCAGTTCTTC CASGYEQFF
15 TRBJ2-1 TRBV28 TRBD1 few TGTGCCAGCAGCCGGGGGACAGGGGACCTCAATGAGCAGTTCTTC CASSRGTGDLNEQFF
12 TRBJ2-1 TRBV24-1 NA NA TGTGACAACGACAGGACCTACAATGAGCAGTTCTTC CDNDRTYNEQFF
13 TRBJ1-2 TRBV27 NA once TGTGCCAGCAGTTTTGCCAGGAACTATGGCTACACCTTC CASSFARNYGYTF
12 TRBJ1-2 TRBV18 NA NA TGTGCCAGCTCAGAGGGAGGAGATGGCTACACCTTC CASSEGGDGYTF
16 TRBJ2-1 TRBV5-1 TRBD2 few TGCGCCAGCAGCTTGGGAGGGACTAGCGGGATCAATGAGCAGTTCTTC CASSLGGTSGINEQFF
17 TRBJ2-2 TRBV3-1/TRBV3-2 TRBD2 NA TGTGCCAGCAGCCAAACTTATCGCGGGAGGCGTAGTGGGGAGCTGTTTTTT CASSQTYRGRRSGELFF
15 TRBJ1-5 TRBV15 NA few TGTGCCACCAGCAGAGGAACGGGGAGCAATCAGCCCCAGCATTTT CATSRGTGSNQPQHF
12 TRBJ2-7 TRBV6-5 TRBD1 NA TGTGCCAGCAGCCAAGGACAGGGCCAGCAGTACTTC CASSQGQGQQYF
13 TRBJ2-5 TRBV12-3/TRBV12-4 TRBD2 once TGTGCCAGCAGTTTGGCGGGGGTGGAGACCCAGTACTTC CASSLAGVETQYF
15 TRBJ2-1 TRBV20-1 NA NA TGCAGTGCTAGTACAAGACGGGACTTGTTCAATGAGCAGTTCTTC CSASTRRDLFNEQFF